This TCR beta chain emerged from a study of blood T cell repertoires in COVID-19. This clone showed up just once. Clones were sequenced by immunoSEQ multiplex PCR, and TCRdb holds only the in-frame ones, with some missing. The sample holds 400,000 to 450,000 clones, roughly 88% seen once. The CDR3 spans 15 residues. Trimming took 3 bases from V and 10 from J; bases not matched to a gene: 6. Germline assignment: CDR1 MGHRA and CDR2 YSYEKL. The gene calls are TRBV4-1 and TRBJ2-3; 14 bases are a match to TRBD2. This TCR came from a man between 18 and 35 years old who had recovered from COVID-19. The sample consisted of PBMCs or T cells enriched from blood (not recorded which). In DNA form, the CDR3 reads TGCGCCAGCAGCCAGGGACTAGCGGGGGACCCCTCGCAGTATTTT. Translation gives CASSQGLAGDPSQYF.